The clone carrying this T cell receptor (beta chain) turned up a few times. The CDR3 runs 14 residues. Trimming removed 4 bases from V and 3 bases from J, with 13 bases in between. Per germline, CDR1 LGHDT and CDR2 YNNKEL (reference sequence). Using a J-beta primer mix together with a sample-barcoded 5' primer, a second PCR was run for roughly 7 to 12 cycles. TCRdb called the 5' RACE reads again in MiXCR, with one record for every CDR3 protein. The data contain 1.5 million to 1.9 million distinct CDR3 sequences, about 45% of them singletons. This sample is part of a study of blood T cells in healthy people across ages.

Source material: blood. J is TRBJ2-7 and V is TRBV3-1, with D possibly TRBD1 on 6 matching bases. This TCR came from a woman under 30 in good health. CDR3 sequence (DNA): TGTGCCAGCAGCCGAACAGGGCTTATCTACGAGCAGTACTTC. It yields the protein CASSRTGLIYEQYF.